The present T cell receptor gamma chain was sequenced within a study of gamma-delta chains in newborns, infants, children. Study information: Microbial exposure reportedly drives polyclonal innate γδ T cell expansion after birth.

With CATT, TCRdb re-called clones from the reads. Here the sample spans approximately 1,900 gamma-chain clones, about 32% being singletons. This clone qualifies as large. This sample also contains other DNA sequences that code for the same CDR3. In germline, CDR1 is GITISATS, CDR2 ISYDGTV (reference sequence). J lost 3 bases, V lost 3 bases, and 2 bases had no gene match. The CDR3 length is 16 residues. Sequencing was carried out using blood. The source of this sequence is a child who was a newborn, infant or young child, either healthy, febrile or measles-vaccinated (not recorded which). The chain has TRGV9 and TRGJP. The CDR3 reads CALWEPQELGKKIKVF. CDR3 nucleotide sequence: TGTGCCTTGTGGGAGCCGCAAGAGTTGGGCAAAAAAATCAAGGTATTT.